Sequencing of this T cell receptor (beta chain) was carried out in a study of cytomegalovirus exposure and HLA in healthy donors. Study-level results: Later analysis identified 15,000 to 20,000 TCR beta sequences associated with HLA alleles, using a false discovery rate threshold of 0.05. Analyzed later, most CMV-associated TCR beta chains appeared HLA-restricted.

Details on this clone: The antigen remains undetermined.

Primers for the PCR totalled 60 Vbeta and 13 Jbeta. Sequencing used immunoSEQ multiplex PCR; TCRdb keeps in-frame clones, though not all of them. The table lists 75,000 to 80,000 clones, just over 70% of them singletons, with 4.9% in the top ten. V was cut by 7 bases and J by 0 bases, with 18 bases left in between. This CDR3 region has 16 residues. From germline, CDR1 is MDHEN and CDR2 SYDVKM. This chain joins TRBV28 and TRBJ1-2; maybe TRBD1 (5 bases). The sequencing sample was made of PBMCs. This TCR was sampled from a man in his fifties or sixties in good health and CMV-seropositive. The CDR3 loop is CASIRGGVIANYGYTF. The CDR3 DNA is TGTGCCAGCATTCGGGGAGGGGTTATAGCTAACTATGGCTACACCTTC.